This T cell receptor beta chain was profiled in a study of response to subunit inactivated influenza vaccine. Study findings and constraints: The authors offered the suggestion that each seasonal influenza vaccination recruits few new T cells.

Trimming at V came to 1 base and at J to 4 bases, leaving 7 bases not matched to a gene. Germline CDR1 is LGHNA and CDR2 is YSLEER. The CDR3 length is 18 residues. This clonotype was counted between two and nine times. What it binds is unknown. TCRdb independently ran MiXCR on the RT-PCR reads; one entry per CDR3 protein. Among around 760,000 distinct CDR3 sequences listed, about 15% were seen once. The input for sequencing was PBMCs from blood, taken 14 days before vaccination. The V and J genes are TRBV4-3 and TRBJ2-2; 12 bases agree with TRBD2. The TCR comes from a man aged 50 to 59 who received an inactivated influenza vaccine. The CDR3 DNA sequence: TGCGCCAGCAGCCAAGCCCTTCTAGCGGGAGGGGGCACCGGGGAGCTGTTTTTT. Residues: CASSQALLAGGGTGELFF.